This is a list of T cell receptor beta chains from one sample in a study of blood T cells in healthy people across ages. MiXCR was run by TCRdb on the 5' RACE reads, yielding one entry per CDR3 protein. Of roughly 2 million distinct CDR3 sequences in the sample, roughly 50% are singletons; the top ten hold more than 2%. Sequences were obtained from blood. Every receptor here comes from a woman in her thirties or forties in good health. Each CDR3 is given without its conserved first and last residue. Fields, in order: V gene, CDR3 protein.

V: TRBV5-1
CDR3: ASSPVEGGDTQY

V: TRBV29-1
CDR3: SVGASGYTDTQY

V: TRBV7-2
CDR3: ASSSGPGLRTDTQY

V: TRBV20-1
CDR3: SASSSTANTEAF

V: TRBV28
CDR3: ASIRRDTQY

V: TRBV12-3/TRBV12-4
CDR3: ASSWDRAPYEQY

V: TRBV4-1
CDR3: ASSQLAVRVSSYNEQF

V: TRBV20-1
CDR3: SARWGRGTSSYNSPLH

V: TRBV29-1
CDR3: SVESDRGVYEQY

V: TRBV6-2/TRBV6-3
CDR3: ASKQRDLQETQY

V: TRBV5-4
CDR3: ASSGSRANVLT

V: TRBV24-1
CDR3: ATGKGVYNEQF

V: TRBV5-5
CDR3: ASSLEAHYIQY

V: TRBV29-1
CDR3: SVRRTTGNYEQY

V: TRBV27
CDR3: ASSLFLRSETQY

V: TRBV6-5
CDR3: ASSSSLNRAF

V: TRBV24-1
CDR3: ATSDPILGYT

V: TRBV29-1
CDR3: SVGVWLAVYNEQF